The rows below give T cell receptor beta chains drawn from one sample of a study of cytomegalovirus exposure and HLA in healthy donors. Using immunoSEQ multiplex PCR, the repertoire was profiled, and TCRdb retains in-frame clones only, with some absent. This table has approximately 110,000 clones, approximately 70% appearing once. Specimen: PBMCs. The receptors were gathered from a woman aged 65 to 85 in good health and CMV-seropositive. CDR3s include the opening cysteine and the closing phenylalanine or tryptophan. A D gene is named only where the DNA matches it firmly. Size tells how often a clone was seen (once, few, many) or the class of an expanded clone, and some rows leave it out.

clone_size: NA; j_call: TRBJ2-7; v_call: TRBV4-2; d_call: TRBD2; cdr3_aa: CASSQVAGGNYEQYF; cdr3_nt: TGTGCCAGCAGCCAAGTGGCGGGGGGTAACTACGAGCAGTACTTC
clone_size: NA; j_call: TRBJ2-2; v_call: TRBV10-3; d_call: TRBD1; cdr3_aa: CAISGQGYTGELFF; cdr3_nt: TGTGCCATCAGCGGACAGGGATACACCGGGGAGCTGTTTTTT
clone_size: few; j_call: TRBJ1-3; v_call: TRBV29-1; d_call: TRBD1; cdr3_aa: CSVEAGTGFSSGNTIYF; cdr3_nt: TGCAGCGTTGAGGCTGGGACAGGGTTCTCGTCGGGAAACACCATATATTTT
clone_size: once; j_call: TRBJ1-2; v_call: TRBV6-1; d_call: TRBD1; cdr3_aa: CASRGQANYGYTF; cdr3_nt: TGTGCCAGCAGGGGACAGGCCAACTATGGCTACACCTTC
clone_size: few; j_call: TRBJ1-5; v_call: TRBV7-9; d_call: TRBD1; cdr3_aa: CASSLTQPTTGGNQPQHF; cdr3_nt: TGTGCCAGCAGCTTAACTCAACCGACGACAGGGGGGAATCAGCCCCAGCATTTT
clone_size: NA; j_call: TRBJ1-3; v_call: TRBV6-6; d_call: TRBD1; cdr3_aa: CASSPRQGAGNTIYF; cdr3_nt: TGTGCCAGCAGTCCTAGACAGGGTGCTGGAAACACCATATATTTT
clone_size: NA; j_call: TRBJ1-5; v_call: TRBV10-2; d_call: TRBD1; cdr3_aa: CASSDRGRIGQPQHF; cdr3_nt: TGCGCCAGCAGCGACAGGGGGCGGATAGGTCAGCCCCAGCATTTT
clone_size: NA; j_call: TRBJ1-3; v_call: TRBV7-8; d_call: NA; cdr3_aa: CASSWTLTGHSGNTIYF; cdr3_nt: TGTGCCAGCAGCTGGACCCTGACAGGCCACTCTGGAAACACCATATATTTT
clone_size: NA; j_call: TRBJ2-1; v_call: TRBV5-1; d_call: NA; cdr3_aa: CASSLEIVNEQFF; cdr3_nt: TGCGCCAGCAGCTTGGAAATAGTGAATGAGCAGTTCTTC
clone_size: few; j_call: TRBJ2-7; v_call: TRBV5-1; d_call: NA; cdr3_aa: CASSGQARGEQYF; cdr3_nt: TGCGCCAGCAGCGGCCAGGCCCGGGGCGAGCAGTACTTC
clone_size: once; j_call: TRBJ1-6; v_call: TRBV9; d_call: NA; cdr3_aa: CASSGQGNSPLHF; cdr3_nt: TGTGCCAGCAGCGGTCAGGGGAATTCACCCCTCCACTTT
clone_size: once; j_call: TRBJ2-1; v_call: TRBV6-5; d_call: TRBD2; cdr3_aa: CASSPAGGPYNEQFF; cdr3_nt: TGTGCCAGCAGTCCCGCGGGGGGCCCCTACAATGAGCAGTTCTTC
clone_size: NA; j_call: TRBJ1-2; v_call: TRBV2; d_call: NA; cdr3_aa: CASSEALFSAGRGYTF; cdr3_nt: TGTGCCAGCAGTGAAGCGCTATTTTCAGCGGGTCGTGGCTACACCTTC
clone_size: many; j_call: TRBJ2-3; v_call: TRBV4-1; d_call: NA; cdr3_aa: CASSPSGGPSTDTQYF; cdr3_nt: TGCGCCAGCAGCCCCTCTGGGGGCCCTAGCACAGATACGCAGTATTTT
clone_size: few; j_call: TRBJ2-3; v_call: TRBV30; d_call: TRBD1; cdr3_aa: CAWSPDRGYTDTQYF; cdr3_nt: TGTGCCTGGAGCCCGGACAGGGGGTACACAGATACGCAGTATTTT
clone_size: NA; j_call: TRBJ1-4; v_call: TRBV10-3; d_call: NA; cdr3_aa: CAISDPGLGDEKLFF; cdr3_nt: TGTGCCATCAGTGACCCAGGGTTAGGGGATGAAAAACTGTTTTTT
clone_size: NA; j_call: TRBJ1-4; v_call: TRBV5-1; d_call: NA; cdr3_aa: CASSSTHGANEKLFF; cdr3_nt: TGCGCCAGCAGCTCGACGCACGGAGCTAATGAAAAACTGTTTTTT
clone_size: NA; j_call: TRBJ1-3; v_call: TRBV7-2; d_call: NA; cdr3_aa: CASSSLHSGNTIYF; cdr3_nt: TGTGCCAGCAGCTCCTTACATTCTGGAAACACCATATATTTT
clone_size: NA; j_call: TRBJ2-3; v_call: TRBV5-6; d_call: NA; cdr3_aa: CASSLVSRTSDTQYF; cdr3_nt: TGTGCCAGCAGCTTAGTATCCCGAACATCAGATACGCAGTATTTT
clone_size: NA; j_call: TRBJ2-5; v_call: TRBV5-1; d_call: NA; cdr3_aa: CASSLGSSGFSGKAQETQYF; cdr3_nt: TGCGCCAGCAGCTTGGGGTCTTCGGGGTTTTCTGGTAAGGCTCAAGAGACCCAGTACTTC
clone_size: few; j_call: TRBJ2-1; v_call: TRBV6-5; d_call: TRBD2; cdr3_aa: CASRGTTLYNEQFF; cdr3_nt: TGTGCCAGCAGGGGGACTACCCTATACAATGAGCAGTTCTTC
clone_size: NA; j_call: TRBJ2-3; v_call: TRBV2; d_call: TRBD2; cdr3_aa: CASTTSGMSTDTQYF; cdr3_nt: TGTGCCAGCACCACTAGCGGCATGAGCACAGATACGCAGTATTTT
clone_size: NA; j_call: TRBJ2-5; v_call: TRBV7-6; d_call: NA; cdr3_aa: CASSLAALQETQYF; cdr3_nt: TGTGCCAGCAGCTTAGCCGCACTCCAAGAGACCCAGTACTTC
clone_size: NA; j_call: TRBJ1-3; v_call: TRBV30; d_call: NA; cdr3_aa: CAWRAGGSGNTIYF; cdr3_nt: TGTGCCTGGAGGGCAGGTGGCTCTGGAAACACCATATATTTT
clone_size: few; j_call: TRBJ1-1; v_call: TRBV6-6; d_call: TRBD1; cdr3_aa: CASKPWTGNTEAFF; cdr3_nt: TGTGCCAGCAAGCCTTGGACAGGGAACACTGAAGCTTTCTTT
clone_size: NA; j_call: TRBJ1-2; v_call: TRBV29-1; d_call: NA; cdr3_aa: CSVGTVYGYTF; cdr3_nt: TGCAGCGTTGGGACAGTCTATGGCTACACCTTC
clone_size: once; j_call: TRBJ2-5; v_call: TRBV10-1; d_call: TRBD2; cdr3_aa: CASSDRGLPQETQYF; cdr3_nt: TGCGCCAGCAGCGACCGGGGACTACCCCAAGAGACCCAGTACTTC
clone_size: NA; j_call: TRBJ2-7; v_call: TRBV6-1; d_call: NA; cdr3_aa: CASSEGAGSHEQYF; cdr3_nt: TGTGCCAGCAGTGAAGGGGCAGGGTCCCACGAGCAGTACTTC
clone_size: NA; j_call: TRBJ2-2; v_call: TRBV7-2; d_call: TRBD2; cdr3_aa: CASSSGLAITGELFF; cdr3_nt: TGTGCCAGCAGCTCGGGACTAGCGATCACCGGGGAGCTGTTTTTT
clone_size: NA; j_call: TRBJ2-2; v_call: TRBV9; d_call: TRBD2; cdr3_aa: CASSSPMETSDTGELFF; cdr3_nt: TGTGCCAGCAGCTCCCCCATGGAGACTAGCGACACCGGGGAGCTGTTTTTT
clone_size: NA; j_call: TRBJ2-5; v_call: TRBV4-1; d_call: TRBD2; cdr3_aa: CASSQPRAGVRETQYF; cdr3_nt: TGCGCCAGCAGCCAACCACGAGCGGGGGTGAGAGAGACCCAGTACTTC
clone_size: NA; j_call: TRBJ1-2; v_call: TRBV6-6; d_call: TRBD1; cdr3_aa: CASSYATGGAGGYTF; cdr3_nt: TGTGCCAGCAGTTACGCGACAGGGGGCGCGGGGGGCTACACCTTC
clone_size: NA; j_call: TRBJ2-2; v_call: TRBV30; d_call: NA; cdr3_aa: CAWKKLVAAGELFF; cdr3_nt: TGTGCCTGGAAAAAGTTAGTAGCGGCCGGGGAGCTGTTTTTT
clone_size: once; j_call: TRBJ1-5; v_call: TRBV19; d_call: NA; cdr3_aa: CASSISGQPQHF; cdr3_nt: TGTGCCAGTAGTATTAGCGGACAGCCCCAGCATTTT
clone_size: NA; j_call: TRBJ1-1; v_call: TRBV7-9; d_call: NA; cdr3_aa: CASSPGTNTEAFF; cdr3_nt: TGTGCCAGCAGCCCCGGGACAAACACTGAAGCTTTCTTT
clone_size: few; j_call: TRBJ1-1; v_call: TRBV12-5; d_call: NA; cdr3_aa: CASGLASGTEAFF; cdr3_nt: TGTGCTAGTGGTTTGGCCAGTGGCACTGAAGCTTTCTTT